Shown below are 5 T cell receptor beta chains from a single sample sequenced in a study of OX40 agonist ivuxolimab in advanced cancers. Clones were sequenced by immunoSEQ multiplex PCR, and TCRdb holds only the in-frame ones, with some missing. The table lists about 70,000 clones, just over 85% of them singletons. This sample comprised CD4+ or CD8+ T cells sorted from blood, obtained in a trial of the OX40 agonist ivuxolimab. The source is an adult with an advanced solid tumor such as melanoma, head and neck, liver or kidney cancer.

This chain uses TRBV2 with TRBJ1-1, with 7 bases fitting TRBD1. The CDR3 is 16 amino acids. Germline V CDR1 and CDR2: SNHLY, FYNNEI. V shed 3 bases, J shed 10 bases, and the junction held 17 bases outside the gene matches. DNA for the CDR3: TGTGCCAGCAGTGATCGAACGACAGGGAGGATTGCGGGAGCTTTCTTT. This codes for CASSDRTTGRIAGAFF.

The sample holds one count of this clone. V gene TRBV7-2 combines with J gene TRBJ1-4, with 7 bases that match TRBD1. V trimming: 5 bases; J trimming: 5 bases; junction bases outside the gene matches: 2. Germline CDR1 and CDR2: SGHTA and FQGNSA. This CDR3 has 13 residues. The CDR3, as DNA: TGTGCCAGCAGCCCGGGACAGAATGAAAAACTGTTTTTT. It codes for CASSPGQNEKLFF.

The CDR3 here is CASSFLQGASGANVLTF. The DNA for the CDR3 is TGTGCCAGCAGTTTTTTACAGGGGGCAAGTGGGGCCAACGTCCTGACTTTC. This chain joins TRBV28 and TRBJ2-6, with 9 bases fitting TRBD1. Germline loops: CDR1 MDHEN, CDR2 SYDVKM. There are 17 residues in the CDR3. V trimming: 3 bases; J trimming: 3 bases; junction bases outside the gene matches: 6.

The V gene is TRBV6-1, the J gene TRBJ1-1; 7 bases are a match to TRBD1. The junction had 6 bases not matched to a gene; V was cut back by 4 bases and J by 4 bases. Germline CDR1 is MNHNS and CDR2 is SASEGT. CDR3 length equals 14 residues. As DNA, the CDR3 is TGTGCCAGCAGTGCGTTAAACAGGGGCACTGAAGCTTTCTTT. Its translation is CASSALNRGTEAFF.

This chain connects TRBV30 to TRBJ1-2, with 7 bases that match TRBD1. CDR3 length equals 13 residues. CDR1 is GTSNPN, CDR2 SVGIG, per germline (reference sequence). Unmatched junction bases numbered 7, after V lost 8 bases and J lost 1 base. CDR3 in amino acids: CAGNRGFNYGYTF. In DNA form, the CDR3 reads TGTGCCGGAAACAGGGGATTTAACTATGGCTACACCTTC.